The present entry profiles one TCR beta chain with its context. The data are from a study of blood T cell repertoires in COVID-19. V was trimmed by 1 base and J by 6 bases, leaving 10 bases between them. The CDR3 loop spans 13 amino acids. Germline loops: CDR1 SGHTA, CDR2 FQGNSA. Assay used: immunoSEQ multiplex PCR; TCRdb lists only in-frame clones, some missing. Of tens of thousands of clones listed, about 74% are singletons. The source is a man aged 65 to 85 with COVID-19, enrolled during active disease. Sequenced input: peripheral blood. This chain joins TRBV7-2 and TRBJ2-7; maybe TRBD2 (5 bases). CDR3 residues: CASSLGRVVEQYF. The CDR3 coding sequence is TGTGCCAGCAGCTTAGGGCGGGTTGTCGAGCAGTACTTC.